One sample yielded the 7 T cell receptor beta chains listed below, sequenced in a study of beta chain features in type 1 diabetes. The whole isolated RNA underwent reverse transcription, so sequencing captured expressed TCRB transcripts. Clones were read by immunoSEQ multiplex PCR, and TCRdb kept only the in-frame ones, dropping some. The sample contains just over 150,000 clones, roughly 11% of which appear only once. Sample: central memory CD4+ T cells from blood. Receptors originate from a man aged 18-30 years in good health.

This clone has a handful of counts. The chain carries TRBV15 and TRBJ2-5; D gene ambiguous. Germline lookup yields CDR1 LNHNV and CDR2 YYDKDF (reference sequence). The CDR3 contains 13 residues. Trimming removed 10 bases at V and 5 bases at J, with 17 bases between. This chain's CDR3 is CASRYGHGETQYF. The DNA for the CDR3 is TGTGCCAGCCGGTACGGCCATGGCGAGACCCAGTACTTC.

This clone appeared a few times. The V call is TRBV4-3, the J call TRBJ2-1; 12 nucleotides align to TRBD2. CDR1 LGHNA and CDR2 YSLEER come from the germline V gene. The CDR3 covers 16 residues. J lost 7 bases, V lost 3 bases, and 7 bases had no gene match. The CDR3 protein is CASSQATSGSWNEQFF. The DNA for the CDR3 is TGCGCCAGCAGCCAGGCGACTAGCGGGAGTTGGAATGAGCAGTTCTTC.

This chain joins TRBV7-9 and TRBJ2-5; D is unresolved. Trimming took off 5 bases at V and 2 bases at J, with 9 bases between the two ends. The CDR3 has 13 amino acids. Germline CDR1 SEHNR, CDR2 FQNEAQ (reference sequence). This chain's CDR3 is CASSPQFQETQYF. CDR3 sequence (DNA): TGTGCCAGCAGCCCACAGTTTCAAGAGACCCAGTACTTC.

With respect to this clone: Being one base from a much bigger clone, this may be a read error. J is TRBJ2-3 and V is TRBV28; 9 nucleotides line up with TRBD2. The CDR3 consists of 15 residues. Germline V gene data show CDR1 as MDHEN and CDR2 as SYDVKM. This chain's CDR3 is CARSWVGSGGNTQYF. CDR3 nucleotide sequence: TGTGCCCGCAGTTGGGTGGGGAGCGGGGGGAATACGCAGTATTTT.

The chain has TRBV12-2 and TRBJ2-3; the D call in the table, TRBD1, was not verified against the DNA. TRBV12-2 is a recognized pseudogene. The CDR3 covers 15 residues. This chain's CDR3 is CASRLAGQGPDTQYF. DNA for the CDR3: TGTGCAAGTCGCTTAGCGGGACAGGGCCCAGATACGCAGTATTTT.

This clone came up a few times. The CDR3 reads CATSRASGAKWTQYF. In DNA, the CDR3 is TGTGCCACCAGCAGAGCTAGCGGCGCTAAATGGACCCAGTACTTC. The chain uses TRBV15 and TRBJ2-5; 7 nucleotides align to TRBD2. The V segment lost 1 base and the J segment 7 bases; nucleotides outside the gene matches: 9. Germline loops: CDR1 LNHNV, CDR2 YYDKDF (reference sequence). The CDR3 length is 15 residues.

This clone was seen a few times. This rearrangement joins TRBV5-1 to TRBJ2-5; TRBD2 matches at 11 bases. The CDR3 length is 15 residues. From germline, CDR1 is SGHRS and CDR2 YFSETQ. J was trimmed by 5 bases and V by 4 bases; bases with no gene match: 7. CDR3 nucleotides: TGCGCCAGCAGCCCCACTAGCGGGAGACGGGAGACCCAGTACTTC. Its translation is CASSPTSGRRETQYF.